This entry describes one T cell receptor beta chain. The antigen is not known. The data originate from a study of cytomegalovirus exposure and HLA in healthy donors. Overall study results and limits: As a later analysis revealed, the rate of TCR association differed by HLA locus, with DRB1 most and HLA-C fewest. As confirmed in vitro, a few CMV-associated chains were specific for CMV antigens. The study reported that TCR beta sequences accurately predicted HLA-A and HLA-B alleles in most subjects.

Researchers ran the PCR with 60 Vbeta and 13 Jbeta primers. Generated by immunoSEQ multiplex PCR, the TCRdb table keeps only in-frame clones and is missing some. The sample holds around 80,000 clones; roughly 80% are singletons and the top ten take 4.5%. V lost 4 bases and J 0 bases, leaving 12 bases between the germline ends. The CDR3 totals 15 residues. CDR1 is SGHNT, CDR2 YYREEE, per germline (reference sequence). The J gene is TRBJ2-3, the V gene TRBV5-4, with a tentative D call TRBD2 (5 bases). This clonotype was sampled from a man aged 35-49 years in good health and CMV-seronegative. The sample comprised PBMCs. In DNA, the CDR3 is TGTGCCAGCAGCCCCGGAGGCGGGAGCACAGATACGCAGTATTTT. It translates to CASSPGGGSTDTQYF. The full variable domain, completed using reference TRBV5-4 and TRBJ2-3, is ETGVTQSPTHLIKTRGQQVTLRCSSQSGHNTVSWYQQALGQGPQFIFQYYREEENGRGNFPPRFSGLQFPNYSSELNVNALELDDSALYLCASSPGGGSTDTQYFGPGTRLTVL.